These T cell receptor beta chains were read from a single sample in a study of T cell responses to AZD1222 COVID-19 vaccine. The method was immunoSEQ multiplex PCR; TCRdb's version includes in-frame clones alone and lacks a portion of them. In the table there are roughly 110,000 clones, 70% to 90% of which are singletons. The source material was peripheral blood, sampled on day 0 of AZD1222 vaccination. The origin of the receptors is an adult in good health. Each CDR3 is given with its conserved first and last residue. A D gene is named only where the DNA matches it firmly. Expanded clones get a size class; other rows say once, few or many, or leave the size out.

cdr3_length	clone_size	d_call	j_call	v_call	cdr3_aa	cdr3_nt
13	-	-	TRBJ1-5	TRBV30	CAWAGSGNQPQHF	TGTGCCTGGGCAGGGTCGGGCAATCAGCCCCAGCATTTT
14	-	TRBD1	TRBJ1-2	TRBV7-2	CASKRDSQPYGYTF	TGTGCCAGCAAGAGGGACAGCCAACCTTATGGCTACACCTTC
14	-	-	TRBJ2-7	TRBV5-1	CASSLVAASYEQYF	TGCGCCAGCAGCTTGGTCGCTGCCTCCTACGAGCAGTACTTC
14	-	-	TRBJ2-7	TRBV10-3	CAISEITNPYEQYF	TGTGCCATCAGTGAGATAACTAACCCTTACGAGCAGTACTTC
11	-	-	TRBJ1-2	TRBV28	CASISGYGYTF	TGTGCCAGCATCAGCGGCTATGGCTACACCTTC
19	-	TRBD1	TRBJ1-3	TRBV7-2	CASSFSRFAGQGTGNTIYF	TGTGCCAGCAGCTTTTCTAGATTTGCAGGACAGGGGACTGGAAACACCATATATTTT
16	-	TRBD1	TRBJ1-5	TRBV27	CASSTSQGDSNQPQHF	TGTGCCAGCTCGACTTCACAGGGGGATAGCAATCAGCCCCAGCATTTT
14	once	TRBD1	TRBJ1-2	TRBV19	CASSRTGGGYGYTF	TGTGCCAGTAGCAGGACAGGCGGTGGGTATGGCTACACCTTC
15	-	-	TRBJ1-5	TRBV30	CAWAVQGPFNQPQHF	TGTGCCTGGGCCGTCCAGGGGCCGTTCAATCAGCCCCAGCATTTT
14	-	-	TRBJ2-2	TRBV7-3	CASSRDTGFGELFF	TGTGCCAGCAGCCGCGACACAGGGTTTGGGGAGCTGTTTTTT
19	-	TRBD1	TRBJ2-3	TRBV4-3	CASSRTATGPPTSTDTQYF	TGCGCCAGCAGCCGGACGGCGACAGGGCCCCCGACTAGCACAGATACGCAGTATTTT
16	-	TRBD2	TRBJ2-1	TRBV28	CASTPLVTSPDNEQFF	TGTGCCAGCACTCCTTTAGTGACTAGCCCTGACAATGAGCAGTTCTTC
19	-	TRBD2	TRBJ2-3	TRBV28	CASSTPVLRLAGGTGAQYF	TGTGCCAGCAGTACCCCAGTCCTTCGGCTAGCGGGAGGGACCGGGGCGCAGTATTTT
13	-	-	TRBJ1-6	TRBV19	CASSANTRSPLHF	TGTGCCAGTAGTGCCAACACACGTTCACCCCTCCACTTT
13	-	-	TRBJ1-5	TRBV5-4	CASTIDSNQPQHF	TGTGCCAGCACCATAGACAGCAATCAGCCCCAGCATTTT
13	once	-	TRBJ1-1	TRBV6-2/TRBV6-3	CASSYFRNTEAFF	TGTGCCAGCAGTTACTTTAGAAACACTGAAGCTTTCTTT
12	-	TRBD1	TRBJ1-5	TRBV6-2/TRBV6-3	CASSYGDRVREF	TGTGCCAGCAGTTACGGAGACAGGGTAAGGGAGTTT
14	-	-	TRBJ1-2	TRBV28	CASTYPRGSHGYTF	TGTGCCAGCACCTACCCTCGGGGATCGCATGGCTACACCTTC
17	-	TRBD2	TRBJ2-7	TRBV7-2	CASSLAPPSGSTYEQYF	TGTGCCAGCAGCTTAGCCCCCCCTAGCGGGAGTACCTACGAGCAGTACTTC
14	-	TRBD1	TRBJ1-2	TRBV15	CATSRDSGQQNYTF	TGTGCCACCAGCAGAGATTCGGGACAGCAAAATTACACCTTC
14	-	-	TRBJ1-1	TRBV2	CAITPQRGSTEAFF	TGTGCCATCACCCCTCAGCGGGGCAGCACTGAAGCTTTCTTT
16	-	-	TRBJ2-1	TRBV19	CASTYMGGLGVAEQFF	TGTGCCAGTACCTACATGGGGGGTCTGGGCGTCGCTGAGCAGTTCTTC
15	-	TRBD1	TRBJ1-5	TRBV28	CASSRGGAGNQPQHF	TGTGCCAGCAGTCGAGGGGGCGCGGGCAATCAGCCCCAGCATTTT
15	once	-	TRBJ1-3	TRBV28	CASSLRRPSGNTIYF	TGTGCCAGCAGTTTGCGCAGACCCTCTGGAAACACCATATATTTT
13	-	-	TRBJ2-7	TRBV7-2	CASSWALSLEQYF	TGTGCCAGCAGCTGGGCCCTCTCCCTCGAGCAGTACTTC
13	-	-	TRBJ2-5	TRBV6-5	CASSRVERETQYF	TGTGCCAGCAGTAGGGTCGAACGAGAGACCCAGTACTTC
16	few	TRBD1	TRBJ1-1	TRBV11-1	CASSLDGRGPNTEAFF	TGTGCCAGCAGCTTAGACGGCAGGGGGCCGAACACTGAAGCTTTCTTT
13	-	-	TRBJ1-1	TRBV7-3	CASSVTSATEAFF	TGTGCCAGCAGCGTCACGTCAGCCACTGAAGCTTTCTTT
15	-	-	TRBJ1-1	TRBV18	CASSPGLGVGTEAFF	TGTGCCAGCTCACCAGGTCTAGGGGTTGGCACTGAAGCTTTCTTT
17	few	TRBD1	TRBJ1-5	TRBV28	CASSFPTGGSGNQPQHF	TGTGCCAGCAGTTTCCCGACAGGGGGGTCAGGCAATCAGCCCCAGCATTTT
17	-	TRBD2	TRBJ2-2	TRBV7-3	CASSFQTSGSITGELFF	TGTGCCAGCAGCTTCCAGACTAGCGGGAGTATCACCGGGGAGCTGTTTTTT
18	-	-	TRBJ2-6	TRBV19	CASSVYATNHKSGQRPDF	TGTGCCAGTAGTGTCTATGCGACAAATCACAAGTCGGGCCAACGTCCTGACTTC
14	-	-	TRBJ1-1	TRBV9	CASSAGGAVTEAFF	TGTGCCAGCAGCGCTGGTGGAGCGGTTACTGAAGCTTTCTTT
19	-	TRBD2	TRBJ2-1	TRBV28	CASSLGWGLAGVLYNEQFF	TGTGCCAGCAGTTTAGGGTGGGGACTAGCGGGAGTTCTCTACAATGAGCAGTTCTTC
15	few	-	TRBJ1-2	TRBV7-3	CASSPSPGNNYGYTF	TGTGCCAGCAGCCCCAGTCCAGGGAACAACTATGGCTACACCTTC
15	-	TRBD2	TRBJ2-7	TRBV19	CASSIGIAGAYEQYF	TGTGCCAGTAGTATAGGGATAGCGGGAGCCTACGAGCAGTACTTC
14	-	-	TRBJ2-7	TRBV27	CASSAEGYRYEQYF	TGTGCCAGCAGTGCCGAGGGTTACCGCTACGAGCAGTACTTC
13	-	-	TRBJ1-2	TRBV12-5	CASGQSLGTSYTF	TGTGCTAGTGGCCAAAGCCTCGGGACCTCTTACACCTTC
13	-	TRBD2	TRBJ2-3	TRBV18	CASLGLSTDTQYF	TGTGCCAGCCTGGGACTATCCACAGATACGCAGTATTTT
18	-	TRBD2	TRBJ2-7	TRBV5-1	CASSSAGLAGSRGYEQYF	TGCGCCAGCAGCTCCGCGGGACTAGCGGGAAGTCGGGGGTACGAGCAGTACTTC
13	-	-	TRBJ2-1	TRBV11-3	CASSLEEGREQFF	TGTGCCAGCAGCTTAGAGGAGGGGCGGGAGCAGTTCTTC
15	-	-	TRBJ2-7	TRBV5-1	CASSLDTAPSYEQYF	TGCGCCAGCAGCTTGGACACAGCCCCATCCTACGAGCAGTACTTC
11	-	-	TRBJ1-3	TRBV20-1	CSASKGNTIYF	TGCAGTGCTAGTAAGGGGAACACCATATATTTT
13	-	-	TRBJ2-3	TRBV5-1	CASSPSPADTQYF	TGCGCCAGCAGCCCCTCCCCTGCAGATACGCAGTATTTT
15	-	TRBD2	TRBJ2-5	TRBV9	CASSVGGAVQETQYF	TGTGCCAGCAGCGTGGGAGGGGCGGTACAAGAGACCCAGTACTTC
13	-	-	TRBJ1-1	TRBV30	CAWMRYGGTEAFF	TGTGCCTGGATGAGGTACGGGGGAACTGAAGCTTTCTTT